This T cell receptor (beta chain) originates from a study of regulatory T cells in long-lasting Graves disease. The CDR3 contains 12 residues. Per the germline V gene, CDR1 is SQVTM and CDR2 is ANQGSEA. Deletions cut 0 bases from V and 8 bases from J, with 10 bases between. This sample's time point: newly diagnosed GD, antithyroid drugs for less than 3 months. Extracted PBMC RNA gave rise to the TCR library. According to the study, TCR beta libraries were built with iRepertoire HTBI primers and CDR3-region Arm-PCR. TCRdb recomputed calls from the multiplex PCR reads with MiXCR, one row per CDR3 protein. The table lists more than 350,000 distinct CDR3 sequences, 14% to 15% of them singletons. This clonotype was observed a few times. This sample also belongs to another study, concerning T cells in Graves' hyperthyroidism and ophthalmopathy.

Sequences were derived from peripheral blood mononuclear cells (PBMCs), sampled at new diagnosis, from a patient treated with antithyroid drugs. The V gene is TRBV29-1, the J gene TRBJ1-1; D perhaps matches TRBD1 (5 bases). This clonotype originated in a woman under 40 with Graves disease. The CDR3 bases are TGCAGCGTTGAAGAATGGGGGTTAGAAGCTTTCTTT. This translates into CSVEEWGLEAFF. Looking up the rest from reference TRBV29-1 and TRBJ1-1 gives the full variable domain: SAVISQKPSRDICQRGTSLTIQCQVDSQVTMMFWYRQQPGQSLTLIATANQGSEATYESGFVIDKFPISRPNLTFSTLTVSNMSPEDSSIYLCSVEEWGLEAFFGQGTRLTVV.